The next 32 T cell receptor beta chains were all read from a single sample in a study of ipilimumab plus nivolumab after autologous stem cell transplantation. The repertoire was sequenced with immunoSEQ multiplex PCR; TCRdb's copy has only in-frame clones and lacks some. The sample includes about 43,000 clones, around nine tenths of them seen just once. The sample consisted of PBMCs, taken in a trial of ipilimumab plus nivolumab as post-transplant consolidation. The receptors come from a male donor with multiple myeloma.

A remark on this clone: At one end, the junction sequence differs from germline, possibly due to a read error. The chain employs TRBV2 and TRBJ1-5; D is ambiguous. CDR1 SNHLY and CDR2 FYNNEI come from the germline V gene. The CDR3 is 12 residues long. For the CDR3, the DNA is TGTGCCAGCAGACGCGAGGGAAAACTACTATTTTTT. It yields the protein CASRREGKLLFF.

This chain joins TRBV2 and TRBJ2-3; TRBD2 agrees at 8 bases. Trimming at V came to 6 bases and at J to 4 bases, leaving 3 bases not matched to a gene. CDR3 size: 13 residues. Germline lookup yields CDR1 SNHLY and CDR2 FYNNEI. CDR3 region: CASRATSADTQYF. The CDR3 nucleotides read TGTGCCAGCAGGGCGACTAGCGCAGATACGCAGTATTTT.

The chain has TRBV28 and TRBJ1-2; D is unclear. Per the germline V gene, CDR1 is MDHEN and CDR2 is SYDVKM. The germline V and J ends were trimmed by 5 bases and 5 bases, with 9 bases remaining between them. The CDR3 consists of 12 residues. The DNA of the CDR3 is TGTGCCAGCAGTCAGGTTCAGTATGGCTACACCTTC. Protein sequence: CASSQVQYGYTF.

The genes are TRBV2 and TRBJ2-7; D is possibly TRBD1 (5 bases). CDR3 length equals 13 residues. The germline gives CDR1 SNHLY, CDR2 FYNNEI. Trimming took 7 bases from V and 2 from J, leaving 12 bases between them. The CDR3 here is CASTTDKTYEQYF. CDR3 coding DNA: TGTGCCAGCACCACGGACAAGACCTACGAGCAGTACTTC.

The V gene is TRBV18, the J gene TRBJ2-1; D assignment may be TRBD1 or TRBD2 (5 bases each). Trimming cost V 2 bases and J 8 bases, with 13 bases left between them. The CDR3 covers 14 residues. Per germline, CDR1 KGHSH and CDR2 LQKENI. This chain's CDR3 is CASSPGAGRHEQFF. The CDR3 bases are TGTGCCAGCTCACCAGGGGCGGGTCGACATGAGCAGTTCTTC.

CDR3 sequence reads: CASTRTGDNSPLHF. In DNA form, the CDR3 reads TGTGCCAGCACCAGGACAGGGGATAATTCACCCCTCCACTTT. The chain links TRBV6-5 to TRBJ1-6; TRBD1 agrees at 9 bases. Germline values: CDR1 MNHEY, CDR2 SVGAGI. V dropped 7 bases and J dropped 5; count of bases not matched to a gene: 3. This CDR3 is 14 amino acids long.

On this clone itself: Different DNA sequences within this sample yield the same CDR3. The V and J genes are TRBV19 and TRBJ2-1, with a tentative D call TRBD1 (7 bases). CDR1 and CDR2 (germline): LNHDA, SQIVND (reference sequence). The CDR3 is 14 residues long. V lost 3 bases, J lost 5 bases, and 11 bases lay in between. CDR3 DNA: TGTGCCAGTAGTATCGGGGGACAGAACAATGAGCAGTTCTTC. Translating gives CASSIGGQNNEQFF.

J is TRBJ1-6 and V is TRBV5-6; unclear D gene. With 4 bases removed from V and 0 bases from J, the gap between germline ends came to 14 bases. Germline CDR1 reads SGHDT; CDR2 reads YYEEEE. There are 17 residues in the CDR3. For the CDR3, the DNA is TGTGCCAGCAGCCAGCCTCCCCAGAGCTCCTATAATTCACCCCTCCACTTT. This gives the protein CASSQPPQSSYNSPLHF.

J is TRBJ1-5 and V is TRBV2; D is uncertain. Germline loops: CDR1 SNHLY, CDR2 FYNNEI. V shed 2 bases and J shed 4 bases, with 12 bases lying between them. The CDR3 length is 15 residues. The CDR3 DNA follows: TGTGCCAGCAGTGAATTGGCAGCCAATAATCAGCCCCAGCATTTT. This sequence encodes CASSELAANNQPQHF.

This chain uses TRBV4-3 with TRBJ2-2, with a weak D call TRBD2 (6 bases). CDR1 and CDR2 (germline): LGHNA, YSLEER. The CDR3 is made up of 14 amino acids. The ends were cut back, 4 bases at V and 1 base at J, with 7 bases in the middle. Written as DNA, the CDR3 is TGCGCCAGCAGCCGGGACTGGAACACCGGGGAGCTGTTTTTT. As protein: CASSRDWNTGELFF.

The chain combines TRBV5-3 with TRBJ1-5; TRBD1 matches at 7 bases. TRBV5-3 is an ORF; its function is uncertain. Trimming took 2 bases from V and 4 from J; bases not matched to a gene: 6. The CDR3 sequence is 15 residues long. The CDR3 loop is CARSFRDRENQPQHF. The CDR3, as DNA: TGTGCCAGAAGCTTTAGAGACAGGGAAAATCAGCCCCAGCATTTT.

The V gene is TRBV27, the J gene TRBJ2-3, with D perhaps matching TRBD1 (6 bases). The V end was cut by 5 bases, the J end by 8 bases, with 20 bases between. Germline V gene lookup returns CDR1 MNHEY and CDR2 SMNVEV (reference sequence). The CDR3 runs 15 residues. CDR3 protein: CASSPYLGGVGTQYF. The DNA of the CDR3 is TGTGCCAGCAGTCCCTACCTAGGGGGTGTCGGTACGCAGTATTTT.

This clone is deemed medium-sized. This sequence joins TRBV28 and TRBJ2-7, with D perhaps matching TRBD1 (6 bases). Germline lookup yields CDR1 MDHEN and CDR2 SYDVKM. V was trimmed by 8 bases and J by 4 bases, leaving 12 bases between them. This CDR3 is built from 12 residues. CDR3 DNA: TGTGCCAGCCGGGGACACCTATACGAGCAGTACTTC. Amino acids: CASRGHLYEQYF.

Written as DNA, the CDR3 is TGTGCCAGCAGCACGGGACTAGCGGATTACAATGAGCAGTTCTTC. Residues: CASSTGLADYNEQFF. The genes are TRBV6-4 and TRBJ2-1, with 11 positions matching TRBD2. The length of the CDR3 is 15 residues. The V and J ends lost 6 bases and 4 bases, in that order; junction bases with no gene match: 5. The germline V gene encodes CDR1 MRHNA and CDR2 SNTAGT.

The CDR3 reads CASSVGDDSGNTIYF. The CDR3 DNA reads TGTGCCAGCAGCGTTGGAGATGACTCTGGAAACACCATATATTTT. The rearrangement links TRBV11-3 to TRBJ1-3; the D is unclear. The V gene lost 5 bases and the J gene lost 0 bases, with 11 bases spanning the gap. The CDR3 consists of 15 residues. Germline loops: CDR1 SGHNT, CDR2 YENEEA.

This rearrangement joins TRBV7-2 to TRBJ2-7; no clear D. The CDR3 is 11 residues long. V dropped 2 bases and J dropped 2 bases, with 1 base sitting between them. Germline V lookup: CDR1 SGHTA, CDR2 FQGNSA. Written as DNA, the CDR3 is TGTGCCAGCAGCTTAACCTACGAGCAGTACTTC. It encodes CASSLTYEQYF.

V is TRBV4-2 and J is TRBJ2-3, with D possibly matching TRBD2 (7 bases). Germline CDR1 and CDR2: LGHNA and YNFKEQ. V was pared by 4 bases and J by 3 bases, with 20 bases between. The CDR3 is 17 amino acids. Written as DNA, the CDR3 is TGTGCCAGCAGCCTCGAATTGGCGGGGGCCGGGACAGATACGCAGTATTTT. Residues: CASSLELAGAGTDTQYF.

The rearrangement links TRBV5-5 to TRBJ2-7; 11 nucleotides match TRBD2. J gave up 4 bases and V 4 bases, and 7 bases lay outside the gene matches. Per germline, CDR1 SGHKS and CDR2 YYEKEE (reference sequence). The CDR3 totals 15 residues. In DNA, the CDR3 is TGTGCCAGCAGCCCCGGGACTAGCGGAACTTACGAGCAGTACTTC. This sequence encodes CASSPGTSGTYEQYF.

This chain joins TRBV4-3 and TRBJ2-5; D is undetermined. With 5 bases removed from V and 2 bases from J, the gap between germline ends came to 15 bases. Looked up from germline, CDR1 is LGHNA and CDR2 is YSLEER. CDR3 length: 15 residues. The CDR3 DNA is TGCGCCAGCAGCTCCCGCCCGGGCCCTCAAGAGACCCAGTACTTC. Its translation is CASSSRPGPQETQYF.

CDR3: CASSFAAQSAETQYF. The DNA of the CDR3 is TGTGCCAGCAGCTTCGCGGCCCAGTCGGCAGAGACCCAGTACTTC. The gene calls are TRBV9 and TRBJ2-5; no clear D gene. The V and J ends lost 4 bases and 4 bases respectively, with 17 bases between them. Germline V gives CDR1 SGDLS, CDR2 YYNGEE. The CDR3 consists of 15 residues.

V usage is TRBV23-1 and J usage is TRBJ1-4; D remains unclear. TRBV23-1 is noted as an ORF with a role that remains uncertain. V lost 1 base and J lost 2, with 8 bases in between. The CDR3 has 15 amino acids. The CDR3 DNA reads TGCGCCAGCAGTCAATTGGAGTGGACTAATGAAAAACTGTTTTTT. Its translation is CASSQLEWTNEKLFF.

The chain carries TRBV7-8 and TRBJ2-1, with 12 bases matching TRBD2. Germline assignment: CDR1 SGHVS and CDR2 FQNEAQ. V trimming: 4 bases; J trimming: 8 bases; junction bases outside the gene matches: 6. The CDR3 totals 15 residues. The CDR3 DNA reads as TGTGCCAGCAGCTCAGCGACTAGCGGGGGAGATGAGCAGTTCTTC. Protein product: CASSSATSGGDEQFF. The variable domain in full, completed from reference TRBV7-8 and TRBJ2-1, reads GAGVSQSPRYKVAKRGQDVALRCDPISGHVSLFWYQQALGQGPEFLTYFQNEAQLDKSGLPSDRFFAERPEGSVSTLKIQRTQQEDSAVYLCASSSATSGGDEQFFGPGTRLTVL.

CDR3 bases: TGTGCCAGTACGACAGGGGAGGAAACTGAAGCTTTCTTT. It yields the protein CASTTGEETEAFF. V gene TRBV2 combines with J gene TRBJ1-1; 8 nucleotides agree with TRBD1. The CDR3 extends over 13 amino acids. Unmatched junction bases numbered 8, after V lost 9 bases and J lost 5 bases. The germline V gene encodes CDR1 SNHLY and CDR2 FYNNEI.

This clone was counted between two and nine times. The J gene is TRBJ2-7, the V gene TRBV7-8; D call uncertain. The V and J ends lost 5 bases and 4 bases respectively, with 9 bases between them. There are 12 residues in the CDR3. Germline CDR1 reads SGHVS; CDR2 reads FQNEAQ. This CDR3 is CASSPPVYEQYF. The CDR3 nucleotides are TGTGCCAGCAGCCCCCCAGTGTACGAGCAGTACTTC.

The gene calls are TRBV18 and TRBJ2-4, with D perhaps matching TRBD1 or TRBD2 (6 bases each). This CDR3 comprises 18 residues. Looked up from germline, CDR1 is KGHSH and CDR2 is LQKENI. Trimming took off 1 base at V and 4 bases at J, with 20 bases between the two ends. The CDR3 DNA follows: TGTGCCAGCTCACCACGCGCGTACACGGGGGCGCAGAAAAACATTCAGTACTTC. Translation: CASSPRAYTGAQKNIQYF.

The V and J genes are TRBV6-1 and TRBJ2-3, with TRBD1 matching over 9 bases. Germline CDR1 MNHNS, CDR2 SASEGT. This CDR3 has 18 amino acids. Trimming cost V 4 bases and J 5 bases; bases outside gene matches: 16. The CDR3 nucleotides are TGTGCCAGCAGTGGAGAGCCCCCCCGGGACAGGGATCAAGATACGCAGTATTTT. This gives the protein CASSGEPPRDRDQDTQYF.

The chain combines TRBV7-9 with TRBJ2-1; tentatively, D is TRBD1 (7 bases). Deletions cut 7 bases from V and 6 bases from J, with 25 bases between. There are 17 residues in the CDR3. Germline V CDR1 and CDR2: SEHNR, FQNEAQ (reference sequence). The CDR3 coding sequence is TGTGCCAGCACAGGGGGGTACGGGTATACGGAGCCCAATGAGCAGTTCTTC. This encodes CASTGGYGYTEPNEQFF.

V is TRBV6-1 and J is TRBJ2-5, with D perhaps matching TRBD1 or TRBD2 (7 bases each). The end of the DNA aligns better with TRBJ2-7, so the J call may be wrong. The germline V gene has CDR1 MNHNS and CDR2 SASEGT. This CDR3 has 15 residues. The CDR3 nucleotides are TGTGCCAGCAGTCTTCGACTAGCAGGGGGGTACGAGCAGTACTTC. Protein sequence: CASSLRLAGGYEQYF.

The chain carries TRBV27 and TRBJ1-6; TRBD1 is a possible D gene (6 bases). CDR3 size: 15 residues. Trimming took 2 bases from V and 7 from J, leaving 12 bases between them. Germline V gene data show CDR1 as MNHEY and CDR2 as SMNVEV (reference sequence). The CDR3 region is CASSLRGGRNSPLHF. In DNA form, the CDR3 reads TGTGCCAGCAGTTTACGGGGGGGGCGGAATTCACCCCTCCACTTT.

The gene calls are TRBV19 and TRBJ1-5; tentative D call: TRBD1 (5 bases). This CDR3 comprises 16 residues. Deletions cut 5 bases from V and 3 bases from J, with 17 bases between. Germline loops: CDR1 LNHDA, CDR2 SQIVND (reference sequence). CDR3 loop: CASSPGGGTTNQPQHF. The DNA of the CDR3 is TGTGCCAGTAGTCCGGGTGGAGGGACCACCAATCAGCCCCAGCATTTT.

Concerning this clone: Other DNA sequences from this sample encode an identical CDR3 as well. V gene TRBV18 combines with J gene TRBJ1-5; TRBD1 matches 9 bases. V lost 0 bases, J lost 6 bases, and 3 bases stayed unmatched. Germline-derived CDR1 and CDR2 are KGHSH and LQKENI. This CDR3 region has 15 residues. The DNA for the CDR3 is TGTGCCAGCTCACCACCGGGACAGGGCGGTCAGCCCCAGCATTTT. This translates into CASSPPGQGGQPQHF.

This chain uses TRBV9 with TRBJ2-3; 9 bases match TRBD1. V gave up 0 bases and J gave up 4 bases; unmatched junction bases: 6. CDR1 is SGDLS and CDR2 is YYNGEE in the germline V gene. This CDR3 contains 16 residues. This CDR3 reads CASSVAGTGFPDTQYF. CDR3 DNA sequence: TGTGCCAGCAGCGTAGCCGGGACAGGGTTTCCAGATACGCAGTATTTT.